Many counts were recorded for the clone carrying this TCR beta chain. No antigen is known for it. The data were obtained in a study of early T cells in non-severe SARS-CoV-2 infection. Overall study context: Chains were unpaired, as sequencing was done on bulk RNA from unsorted whole blood. General study points: CD4 and private specificities were missed by VDJdb matching, which favored anti-spike CD8 responses.

Unique molecular identifier tags were affixed to discrete cDNA molecules. MiXCR was run by TCRdb on the 5' RACE reads, yielding one entry per CDR3 protein. The sample records over 55,000 distinct CDR3 sequences, 7.5% to 10% being singletons. CDR1 DFQATT and CDR2 SNEGSKA come from the germline V gene (reference sequence). V was shortened by 6 bases and J by 6 bases, with 14 bases between the two germline ends. There are 13 residues in the CDR3. The sequencing sample was made of whole blood. The sequence came from an adult who was a healthcare worker with PCR-confirmed SARS-CoV-2 infection or an uninfected control (not recorded which). J is TRBJ2-2 and V is TRBV20-1; D is ambiguous. CDR3 residues: CSAPDLSAGELFF. CDR3 sequence (DNA): TGCAGTGCCCCGGACCTTTCCGCCGGGGAGCTGTTTTTT.